This T cell receptor (beta chain) came from a study of blood T cells in healthy people across ages. Study overall: About one barcoded beta molecule was captured per two T cells (by template switching).

V shed 3 bases and J shed 2 bases, with 13 bases lying between them. The CDR3 has 14 residues. Germline V gene lookup returns CDR1 DFQATT and CDR2 SNEGSKA (reference sequence). Each sample had at least 7 million PBMCs isolated. Findings of the study overall: Older individuals had lower TCR beta diversity per million T cells (the decline was roughly linear).

Alongside a J-beta primer mix, a sample-barcoded 5' primer served in a second PCR lasting about 7 to 12 cycles. Each cDNA was tagged by a template-switch adaptor containing 12 random nucleotides. TCRdb reprocessed the 5' RACE reads with MiXCR, giving one entry per CDR3 protein. The sample has approximately 940,000 distinct CDR3 sequences, around 48% seen once. About this clonotype: The target antigen is unknown.

The chain joins TRBV20-1 to TRBJ1-1; no clear D. The material sequenced was blood. This TCR was sampled from a man younger than 45 in good health. The CDR3 DNA sequence: TGCAGTGCTAGTAAGGGCAACTCCAACACTGAAGCTTTCTTT. It codes for CSASKGNSNTEAFF.